Described below is a single T cell receptor (beta chain) sequence and its context. The CDR3 covers 12 residues. Germline V CDR1 and CDR2: MGHDK, SYGVNS. V dropped 6 bases and J dropped 6 bases, with 11 bases sitting between them. This entry belongs to a study of blood T cell repertoires in COVID-19. Method: immunoSEQ multiplex PCR; TCRdb's copy keeps in-frame clones and lacks some. The data contain a few hundred thousand clones, about 83% of them singletons. Sequenced input: peripheral blood. The chain links TRBV25-1 to TRBJ1-2; D is possibly TRBD1 (5 bases). The receptor was isolated from an elderly man with acute or convalescent COVID-19. The CDR3: CASRDARDGYTF. In nucleotides, the CDR3 is TGTGCCAGCAGGGACGCCAGGGATGGCTACACCTTC.